Listed here are 11 T cell receptor beta chains from one sample, sequenced in a study of T cell repertoires in cytomegalovirus infection. TCRdb reprocessed the reads with MiXCR, giving one entry per CDR3 protein. Of approximately 500,000 distinct CDR3 sequences in the sample, approximately 17% are singletons; the top ten hold 20% to 30%. What was sequenced was CD8+ T cells from PBMCs. Receptors originate from a human donor in good health (CMV status not recorded). Some clones in this sample may be carry-over from other donors' samples.

This clonotype was recorded a few times. CDR3 sequence (DNA): TGCAGTGCTAGAGATCTAGCGGGCCTGAACACTGAAGCTTTCTTT. Residues: CSARDLAGLNTEAFF. V usage is TRBV20-1 and J usage is TRBJ1-1; D unclear. CDR1 DFQATT and CDR2 SNEGSKA come from the germline V gene (reference sequence). The CDR3 has 15 amino acids. Deletions cut 0 bases from V and 0 bases from J, with 11 bases between.

The chain is built from TRBV9 and TRBJ2-3; the D call may be TRBD1 or TRBD2 (6 bases each). The CDR3 runs 14 residues. Germline assignment: CDR1 SGDLS and CDR2 YYNGEE. V dropped 1 base and J dropped 4 bases, with 10 bases sitting between them. CDR3 protein: CASSVWGAADTQYF. The CDR3 nucleotides read TGTGCCAGCAGCGTATGGGGGGCCGCAGATACGCAGTATTTT. The whole variable domain, filled in from reference TRBV9 and TRBJ2-3, reads DSGVTQTPKHLITATGQRVTLRCSPRSGDLSVYWYQQSLDQGLQFLIQYYNGEERAKGNILERFSAQQFPDLHSELNLSSLELGDSALYFCASSVWGAADTQYFGPGTRLTVL.

Regarding this clonotype: This may be a read error, as it is one base from a much larger clone. V is TRBV6-6 and J is TRBJ2-3, with TRBD2 matching over 13 bases. This CDR3 has 16 residues. Germline values: CDR1 MNHNY, CDR2 SVGAGI (reference sequence). The CDR3 here is CASSYTSGRAGDMQYF. CDR3 bases: TGTGCCAGCAGTTACACTAGCGGGAGGGCGGGAGATATGCAGTATTTT.

This clonotype has just a few counts. The chain recombines TRBV4-2 with TRBJ1-5; 9 bases agree with TRBD1. Trimming took 2 bases from V and 6 from J; bases not matched to a gene: 8. This CDR3 region has 16 residues. Germline V gene lookup returns CDR1 LGHNA and CDR2 YNFKEQ. The CDR3 DNA is TGTGCCAGCAGCCAATTTGACAGGGGGGACATTCAGCCCCAGCATTTT. It is translated as CASSQFDRGDIQPQHF.

This clonotype was seen at least ten times. The rearrangement links TRBV7-2 to TRBJ2-2; perhaps D is TRBD1 or TRBD2 (5 bases each). CDR1 and CDR2 from the germline V gene are SGHTA and FQGNSA. The CDR3 extends over 14 amino acids. V lost 3 bases and J 4 bases, leaving 9 bases between the germline ends. In nucleotides, the CDR3 is TGTGCCAGCAGCTTGGATGGGACCACCGGGGAGCTGTTTTTT. Amino acid sequence: CASSLDGTTGELFF.

This clonotype has more than one count but fewer than ten. The chain uses TRBV14 and TRBJ1-2, with 10 positions matching TRBD1. CDR3 length: 18 amino acids. CDR1 SGHDN and CDR2 FVKESK come from the germline V gene. The trim removed 1 base at V and 1 base at J, leaving 9 bases unmatched. This chain's CDR3 is CASSQGGDRGTLNYGYTF. DNA of the CDR3: TGTGCCAGCAGCCAAGGCGGGGACAGGGGAACCCTTAACTATGGCTACACCTTC.

This clonotype has at least ten counts. The V gene is TRBV11-1, the J gene TRBJ2-1; D is uncertain. Germline assignment: CDR1 SGHAT and CDR2 FQDESV (reference sequence). Trimming cost V 3 bases and J 5 bases, with 8 bases left between them. The CDR3 loop spans 13 amino acids. CDR3 nucleotide sequence: TGTGCCAGCAGCTTGGAGACAAACAATGAGCAGTTCTTC. Its protein product is CASSLETNNEQFF.

This rearrangement joins TRBV15 to TRBJ2-1; no reliable D call. CDR1 and CDR2 from the germline V gene are LNHNV and YYDKDF (reference sequence). The CDR3 covers 15 residues. Trimming cost V 5 bases and J 6 bases, with 17 bases left between them. In DNA form, the CDR3 reads TGTGCCACCAGCGCCCCAGCCCTATTAGGCAATGAGCAGTTCTTC. This gives the protein CATSAPALLGNEQFF.

The J gene is TRBJ2-1, the V gene TRBV24-1, with D possibly matching TRBD2 (5 bases). The CDR3 length is 16 residues. Germline CDR1 and CDR2: KGHDR and SFDVKD. V was trimmed by 3 bases and J by 6 bases, leaving 17 bases between them. DNA of the CDR3: TGTGCCACCAGTGATGGAGGAAGGGCCGGCCCCAATGAGCAGTTCTTC. This translates into CATSDGGRAGPNEQFF.

This clonotype has at least ten counts. The genes are TRBV6-4 and TRBJ2-5; 11 positions match TRBD2. The germline V gene has CDR1 MRHNA and CDR2 SNTAGT. V dropped 4 bases and J dropped 4; count of bases not matched to a gene: 5. This CDR3 has 15 residues. The CDR3 protein is CASSGRTSGLETQYF. In DNA, the CDR3 is TGTGCCAGCAGTGGAAGGACTAGCGGGCTAGAGACCCAGTACTTC.

This clonotype turned up a few times. The CDR3: CASAEGWGTEAFF. The CDR3 DNA follows: TGTGCCAGTGCGGAGGGATGGGGCACTGAAGCTTTCTTT. This chain joins TRBV9 and TRBJ1-1, with D unclear. Trimming pared 8 bases from V and 4 bases from J, leaving 15 bases between. The germline V gene has CDR1 SGDLS and CDR2 YYNGEE. The CDR3 loop spans 13 amino acids. Using reference TRBV9 and TRBJ1-1 for the parts outside the CDR3, the full variable domain is DSGVTQTPKHLITATGQRVTLRCSPRSGDLSVYWYQQSLDQGLQFLIQYYNGEERAKGNILERFSAQQFPDLHSELNLSSLELGDSALYFCASAEGWGTEAFFGQGTRLTVV.